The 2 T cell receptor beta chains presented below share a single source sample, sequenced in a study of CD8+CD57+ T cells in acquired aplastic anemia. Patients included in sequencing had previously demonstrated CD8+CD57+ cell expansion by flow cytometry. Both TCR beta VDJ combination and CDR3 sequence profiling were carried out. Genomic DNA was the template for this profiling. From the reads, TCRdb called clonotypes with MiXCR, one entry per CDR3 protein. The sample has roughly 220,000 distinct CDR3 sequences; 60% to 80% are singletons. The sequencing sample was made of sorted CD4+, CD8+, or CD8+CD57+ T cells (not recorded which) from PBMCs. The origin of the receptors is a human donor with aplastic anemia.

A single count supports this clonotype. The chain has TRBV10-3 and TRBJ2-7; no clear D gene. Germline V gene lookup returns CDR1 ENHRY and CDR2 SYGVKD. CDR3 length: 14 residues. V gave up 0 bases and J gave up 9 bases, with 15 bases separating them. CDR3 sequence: CAISESTGTTRQYF. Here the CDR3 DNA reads TGTGCCATCAGTGAGTCGACGGGCACTACGAGGCAGTACTTC.

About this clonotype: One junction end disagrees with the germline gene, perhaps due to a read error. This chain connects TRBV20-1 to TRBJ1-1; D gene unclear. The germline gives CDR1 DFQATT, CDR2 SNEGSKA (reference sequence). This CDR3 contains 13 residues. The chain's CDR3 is CSASPSGDTEAFF. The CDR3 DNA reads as TGCAGCGCTAGCCCTAGCGGGGACACTGAAGCTTTCTTT.